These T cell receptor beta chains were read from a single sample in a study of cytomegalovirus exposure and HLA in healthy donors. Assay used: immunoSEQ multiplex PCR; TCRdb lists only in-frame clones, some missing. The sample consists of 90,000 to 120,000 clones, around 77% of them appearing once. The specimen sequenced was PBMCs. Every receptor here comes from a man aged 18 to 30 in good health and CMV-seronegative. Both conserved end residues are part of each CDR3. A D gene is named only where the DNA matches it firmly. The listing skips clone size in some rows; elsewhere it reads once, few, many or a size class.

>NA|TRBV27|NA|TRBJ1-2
TGTGCCAGCGGGCAGGGGAATGGCTACACCTTC
CASGQGNGYTF
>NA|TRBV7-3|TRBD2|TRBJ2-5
TGTGCCAGCAGCGGCGGGGGGGAGACCCAGTACTTC
CASSGGGETQYF
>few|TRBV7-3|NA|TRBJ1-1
TGTGCCAGCAGCTCCCAGGGCGGGAACACTGAAGCTTTCTTT
CASSSQGGNTEAFF
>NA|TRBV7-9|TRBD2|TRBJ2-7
TGTGCCAGCAGCTTAGTCTCCGGGACTAAGGGCGAGCAGTACTTC
CASSLVSGTKGEQYF
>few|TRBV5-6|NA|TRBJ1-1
TGTGCCAGCAGCTTGGGCGGCAGGGAAGCTGAAGCTTTCTTT
CASSLGGREAEAFF
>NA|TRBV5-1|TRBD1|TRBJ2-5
TGCGCCAGCAGCTTGGGTTCGGGACAGTCGCAAGAGACCCAGTACTTC
CASSLGSGQSQETQYF
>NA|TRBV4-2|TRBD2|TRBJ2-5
TGTGCCAGCAGCCAAGGTGGGACTAGCGGACAAGAGACCCAGTACTTC
CASSQGGTSGQETQYF
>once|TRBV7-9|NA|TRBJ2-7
TGTGCCAGCAGCTCGATCAACCGGGACACCTTCTACGAGCAGTACTTC
CASSSINRDTFYEQYF
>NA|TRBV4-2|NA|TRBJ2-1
TGTGCCAGCAGCCAAGGACCCAGGGGCTCGTACAATGAGCAGTTCTTC
CASSQGPRGSYNEQFF
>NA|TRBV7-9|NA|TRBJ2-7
TGTGCCAGCAGCTTCACAGCCGAGCAGTACTTC
CASSFTAEQYF
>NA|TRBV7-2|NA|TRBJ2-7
TGTGCCAGCAGCTTAGACCCGAGTCCCTCCTACGAGCAGTACTTC
CASSLDPSPSYEQYF
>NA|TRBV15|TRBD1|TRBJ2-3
TGTGCCACCAGCATCGGACAGGGAAGCACAGATACGCAGTATTTT
CATSIGQGSTDTQYF
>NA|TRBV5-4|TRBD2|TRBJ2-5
TGTGCCAGCAGCTACCCGGGGGGAGGGGAACAAGAGACCCAGTACTTC
CASSYPGGGEQETQYF
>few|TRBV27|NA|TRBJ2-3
TGTGCCAGCAGTTTCCTCCCTGTAGATACGCAGTATTTT
CASSFLPVDTQYF
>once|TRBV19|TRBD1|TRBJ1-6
TGTGCCAGTAGTCCCTGGGACAGACGTAATTCACCCCTCCACTTT
CASSPWDRRNSPLHF
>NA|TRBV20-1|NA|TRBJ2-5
TGCAGTGCACCAACCAGGGAGACCCAGTACTTC
CSAPTRETQYF
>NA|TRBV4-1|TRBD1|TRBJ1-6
TGCGCCAGCAGCCAAGAGTGGGACAGAAGGAATTCACCCCTCCACTTT
CASSQEWDRRNSPLHF
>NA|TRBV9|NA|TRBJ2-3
TGTGCCAGCAGCGTCAGGGGGATAGCGGCCTCCACAGATACGCAGTATTTT
CASSVRGIAASTDTQYF
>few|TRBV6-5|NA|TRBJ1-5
TGTGCCAGCAGTTTGTCAGAAAAGTATCAGCCCCAGCATTTT
CASSLSEKYQPQHF
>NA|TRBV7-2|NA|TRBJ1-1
TGTGCCAGCAGCCCCACTCGGGGGGGCCGGGCTTTCTTT
CASSPTRGGRAFF
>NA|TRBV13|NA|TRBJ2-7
TGTGCCAGCAGCGCCCCAACTAACTACGAGCAGTACTTC
CASSAPTNYEQYF
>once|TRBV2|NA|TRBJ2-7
TGTGCCAGCAAAAAGGGGGTCGGCTCCTACGAGCAGTACTTC
CASKKGVGSYEQYF
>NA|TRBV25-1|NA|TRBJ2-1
TGTGCCAGCAGTGAATATTACTCCTCCTGGAGCTCCTACAATGAGCAGTTCTTC
CASSEYYSSWSSYNEQFF
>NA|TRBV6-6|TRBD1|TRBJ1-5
TGTGCCAGCAGTACCGGACAGGAGGAGCATTTT
CASSTGQEEHF
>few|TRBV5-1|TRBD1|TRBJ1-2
TGCGCCAGCACTCGGGGACAGGCTTATGGCTACACCTTC
CASTRGQAYGYTF
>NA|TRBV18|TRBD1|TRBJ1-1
TGTGCCAGCTTACGGGACAGGGGTAACACTGAAGCTTTCTTT
CASLRDRGNTEAFF
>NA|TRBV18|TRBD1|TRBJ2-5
TGTGCCAGCTCACCCCGGGACAGTCCCTTTATGGCCGGCGTGGAGACCCAGTACTTC
CASSPRDSPFMAGVETQYF
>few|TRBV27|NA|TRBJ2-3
TGTGCCAGCCTACCGCAGGGAAAAAGGACAGATACGCAGTATTTT
CASLPQGKRTDTQYF
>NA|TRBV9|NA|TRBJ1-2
TGTGCCAGCAGCGTAGCTAAGGAGTCTAACTATGGCTACACCTTC
CASSVAKESNYGYTF
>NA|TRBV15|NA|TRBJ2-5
TGTGCCACCAGCATTCGGGTGAGGGAGACCCAGTACTTC
CATSIRVRETQYF
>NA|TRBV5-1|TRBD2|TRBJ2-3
TGCGCCAGCAGCGCCGGGGGGGCGGATACGCAGTATTTT
CASSAGGADTQYF
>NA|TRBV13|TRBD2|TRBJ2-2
TGTGCCAGCAGCCCCCGGGGCGGGGGGGCGAACACCGGGGAGCTGTTTTTT
CASSPRGGGANTGELFF
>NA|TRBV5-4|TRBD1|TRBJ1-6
TGTGCCAGCAGCCCGGGGACAGCTAATAATTCACCCCTCCACTTT
CASSPGTANNSPLHF
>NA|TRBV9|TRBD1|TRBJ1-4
TGTGCCAGCAGCGCGACAGGGGGGTATGAAAAACTGTTTTTT
CASSATGGYEKLFF
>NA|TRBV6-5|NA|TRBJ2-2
TGTGCCAGCAAAGCAGGCCTCCCCACCGGGGAGCTGTTTTTT
CASKAGLPTGELFF
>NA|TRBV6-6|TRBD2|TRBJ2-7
TGTGCCAGCAGTACGATCCTAGCGGTTCCCTACGAGCAGTACTTC
CASSTILAVPYEQYF
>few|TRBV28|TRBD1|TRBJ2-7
TGTGCCAGCAGTTTATATTCCGGGACAGGGGTAAGCTACGAGCAGTACTTC
CASSLYSGTGVSYEQYF
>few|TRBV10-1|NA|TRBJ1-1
TGCGCCAGCAGTGAATTCAGGGGTGGTGGTACTGAAGCTTTCTTT
CASSEFRGGGTEAFF
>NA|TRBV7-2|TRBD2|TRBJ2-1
TGTGCCAGCAGCTCCACGACTAGCGGGGGGGCTGGTGAGCAGTTCTTC
CASSSTTSGGAGEQFF
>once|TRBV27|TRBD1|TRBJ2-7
TGTGCCAGCAGTTTAATAGGACAGGGTTCCGAGCAGTACTTC
CASSLIGQGSEQYF
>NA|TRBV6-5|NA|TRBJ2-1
TGTGCCAGCAGTTACTCGTGGGCGAATGAGCAGTTCTTC
CASSYSWANEQFF
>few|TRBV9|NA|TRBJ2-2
TGTGCCAGCAGCGCACTAGGGTACACCGGGGAGCTGTTTTTT
CASSALGYTGELFF
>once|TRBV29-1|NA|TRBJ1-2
TGCAGCGTTGTATCCCTCTATGGCTACACCTTC
CSVVSLYGYTF
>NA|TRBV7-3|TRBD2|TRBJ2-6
TGTGCCAGCAGCTTTAGCGGGGGGTCTGGGGCCAACGTCCTGACTTTC
CASSFSGGSGANVLTF
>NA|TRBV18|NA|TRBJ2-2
TGTGCCAGCTCACCTCAGGGTTGGGAGCTGTTTTTT
CASSPQGWELFF